The 5 T cell receptor beta chains in this list originate from one sample, sequenced in a study of T cells after yellow fever vaccination. TCRdb recomputed calls from the 5' RACE reads with MiXCR, one row per CDR3 protein. The repertoire has about 170,000 distinct CDR3 sequences, more than 9.5% of them found once; the top ten carry roughly a third. Source: CD8+ T cells sorted from PBMCs, taken 15 days after the yellow fever booster vaccination. The receptors here all came from a man between 18 and 35 years old who received the YFV17D yellow fever vaccine.

This clonotype was seen more than once but under ten times. The chain joins TRBV7-9 to TRBJ2-3, with D unresolved. The germline gives CDR1 SEHNR, CDR2 FQNEAQ (reference sequence). This CDR3 spans 16 amino acids. V dropped 5 bases and J dropped 0 bases, with 15 bases sitting between them. DNA for the CDR3: TGTGCCAGCAGCCCCATTGGAGTCCCAAGCACAGATACGCAGTATTTT. It is translated as CASSPIGVPSTDTQYF. The full variable domain, in which reference TRBV7-9 and TRBJ2-3 provide the parts outside the CDR3, is DTGVSQNPRHKITKRGQNVTFRCDPISEHNRLYWYRQTLGQGPEFLTYFQNEAQLEKSRLLSDRFSAERPKGSFSTLEIQRTEQGDSAMYLCASSPIGVPSTDTQYFGPGTRLTVL.

The V call is TRBV9, the J call TRBJ2-3; D is perhaps TRBD2 (5 bases). Trimming left V 0 bases short and J 0 bases short, with 11 bases between. Germline V gives CDR1 SGDLS, CDR2 YYNGEE. The CDR3 runs to 16 residues. Written as DNA, the CDR3 is TGTGCCAGCAGCGTAGGGCTAGCATACAGCACAGATACGCAGTATTTT. Translated: CASSVGLAYSTDTQYF.

A few counts support this clonotype. The chain has TRBV4-3 and TRBJ2-5; the D is unclear. Germline V gene data show CDR1 as LGHNA and CDR2 as YSLEER. The V gene lost 0 bases and the J gene lost 9 bases, with 14 bases spanning the gap. This CDR3 region has 14 residues. CDR3 protein: CASSQDPDPTPQYF. The CDR3 DNA is TGCGCCAGCAGCCAAGACCCCGACCCCACGCCCCAGTACTTC.

This chain links TRBV3-1 with TRBJ1-2, with TRBD1 as a possible D gene (5 bases). Germline V lookup: CDR1 LGHDT, CDR2 YNNKEL (reference sequence). V dropped 6 bases and J dropped 6 bases, with 23 bases sitting between them. This CDR3 contains 16 residues. The CDR3 DNA is TGTGCCAGCAGTCAGGGTACGCGGGATTGGGTTGATGGCTACACCTTC. Translating it yields CASSQGTRDWVDGYTF.

This clonotype has only a few counts. J is TRBJ2-7 and V is TRBV27; no clear D. The ends were cut back, 3 bases at V and 5 bases at J, with 17 bases in the middle. This CDR3 comprises 15 residues. CDR1 and CDR2 from the germline V gene are MNHEY and SMNVEV (reference sequence). Here the CDR3 reads CASSLMPGRTNEQYV. The CDR3 nucleotides are TGTGCCAGCAGTTTGATGCCGGGCCGGACGAACGAGCAGTACGTC.